This TCR beta chain was sequenced in a study of response to subunit inactivated influenza vaccine. Findings and limits, study-wide: Authors suggested each seasonal influenza vaccination recruits few new T cells.

TCRdb re-called the RT-PCR reads with MiXCR, one entry per CDR3 protein. The data show roughly 520,000 distinct CDR3 sequences, with about 25% seen just once and around 1.8% held by the top ten. A remark on this clonotype: The antigen is not known.

Germline loops: CDR1 DFQATT, CDR2 SNEGSKA (reference sequence). The CDR3 consists of 19 residues. The junction had 16 bases not matched to a gene; V was cut back by 0 bases and J by 5 bases. The specimen comprised CD4+ T cells sorted from PBMCs, sampled around 5 days after vaccination. The rearrangement joins TRBV20-1 to TRBJ2-2, with TRBD1 identical over 9 bases. The clonotype was recovered from a man in his fifties who received an inactivated influenza vaccine. DNA for the CDR3: TGCAGTGCTAGAGACCGCGGAAAACAGGGGGCCTTCGGGACCGGGGAGCTGTTTTTT. Amino acid sequence: CSARDRGKQGAFGTGELFF.